The 28 T cell receptor beta chains below come from one sample, sequenced in a study of graft-versus-host responses after intestinal transplantation. No antigen has been assigned to these receptors. This table comes from immunoSEQ multiplex PCR, and its TCRdb copy is limited to in-frame clones, with some not included. Among some 130,000 clones listed, around 90% were seen once. Sequenced here: unstimulated CD4+ T cells sorted from spleen or lymph node cells, sampled before intestinal transplant. The receptors stem from a human donor who received an intestinal transplant.

Remarks on this clone: One junction end disagrees with the germline gene, perhaps due to a read error. The chain has TRBV4-1 and TRBJ2-5; D may correspond to TRBD1 or TRBD2 (6 bases each). Germline assignment: CDR1 MGHRA and CDR2 YSYEKL. The CDR3 loop spans 14 amino acids. In nucleotides, the CDR3 is TGCACCAGCAGCCAGGGGCGGGGCGGGGAGACCCAGTACTTC. Amino acid sequence: CTSSQGRGGETQYF.

The chain couples TRBV5-4 to TRBJ2-5, with D perhaps matching TRBD1 (6 bases). Trimming left V 2 bases short and J 1 base short, with 15 bases between. CDR3 length equals 16 residues. CDR1 SGHNT and CDR2 YYREEE come from the germline V gene (reference sequence). DNA for the CDR3: TGTGCCAGCAGCTTACCAACAGGGAGCGGCCAAGAGACCCAGTACTTC. Translation gives CASSLPTGSGQETQYF. Full variable domain (missing parts from reference TRBV5-4 and TRBJ2-5): ETGVTQSPTHLIKTRGQQVTLRCSSQSGHNTVSWYQQALGQGPQFIFQYYREEENGRGNFPPRFSGLQFPNYSSELNVNALELDDSALYLCASSLPTGSGQETQYFGPGTRLLVL.

This rearrangement joins TRBV9 to TRBJ2-5; D is ambiguous. Germline CDR1 reads SGDLS; CDR2 reads YYNGEE. V was trimmed by 4 bases and J by 4 bases, leaving 11 bases between them. The CDR3 has 13 amino acids. The CDR3 coding sequence is TGTGCCAGCAGCCCAAGGATAAGAGAGACCCAGTACTTC. Encoded protein: CASSPRIRETQYF.

The rearrangement uses TRBV5-1 and TRBJ1-2, with a possible D match to TRBD1 (6 bases). CDR1 is SGHRS and CDR2 is YFSETQ in the germline V gene. This CDR3 spans 15 amino acids. With 0 bases removed from V and 1 base from J, the gap between germline ends came to 10 bases. The CDR3 sequence: CASSLDGTLNYGYTF. DNA for the CDR3: TGCGCCAGCAGCTTGGACGGGACACTTAACTATGGCTACACCTTC.

This rearrangement joins TRBV7-7 to TRBJ2-1; 8 bases are a match to TRBD2. V shed 3 bases and J 9 bases; nucleotides not matched to a gene: 13. Germline V gives CDR1 SSHAT, CDR2 FNYEAQ (reference sequence). The CDR3 is 16 amino acids. The CDR3 is CASSFGLAGEGVEQFF. CDR3 coding DNA: TGTGCCAGCAGCTTTGGACTAGCCGGGGAGGGGGTTGAGCAGTTCTTC.

This sequence joins TRBV2 and TRBJ1-2; a weak D match, TRBD1 (5 bases). The V gene lost 7 bases and the J gene lost 6 bases, with 24 bases spanning the gap. The CDR3 runs to 16 residues. Germline V gives CDR1 SNHLY, CDR2 FYNNEI. Here the CDR3 DNA reads TGTGCCAGCAATCGGGGGGAGGTTTCCCGAGGGCATGGCTACACCTTC. It codes for CASNRGEVSRGHGYTF.

The chain has TRBV6-6 and TRBJ1-2, with D unclear. V shed 5 bases and J shed 4 bases, with 8 bases lying between them. Germline values: CDR1 MNHNY, CDR2 SVGAGI (reference sequence). The CDR3 loop spans 12 amino acids. This chain's CDR3 is CASSQDTYGYTF. The CDR3, as DNA: TGTGCCAGCAGTCAAGACACCTATGGCTACACCTTC.

The chain uses TRBV6-1 and TRBJ1-6; D ambiguous. Germline V gene lookup returns CDR1 MNHNS and CDR2 SASEGT. V was pared by 5 bases and J by 10 bases, with 12 bases between. This CDR3 spans 13 amino acids. CDR3 loop: CASSLDRESPLHF. The CDR3 coding sequence is TGTGCCAGCAGTTTGGACCGGGAATCACCCCTCCACTTT.

The V call is TRBV19, the J call TRBJ2-2; D is undetermined. Germline CDR1 and CDR2: LNHDA and SQIVND (reference sequence). The CDR3 is 16 residues long. With 6 bases removed from V and 8 bases from J, the gap between germline ends came to 22 bases. CDR3 DNA sequence: TGTGCCAGTAGAACCTTACTCGTTCAGTCAAGGGGGGAGCTGTTTTTT. It yields the protein CASRTLLVQSRGELFF.

V is TRBV5-1 and J is TRBJ1-2; D unclear. This CDR3 has 14 residues. Germline values: CDR1 SGHRS, CDR2 YFSETQ. V was shortened by 9 bases and J by 5 bases, with 20 bases between the two germline ends. The CDR3 sequence is CAIDEERALYGYTF. CDR3 DNA sequence: TGCGCCATAGACGAGGAACGGGCACTATATGGCTACACCTTC.

The chain employs TRBV7-2 and TRBJ1-2, with a tentative D call TRBD1 (5 bases). V shed 2 bases and J shed 1 base, with 14 bases lying between them. The germline V gene encodes CDR1 SGHTA and CDR2 FQGNSA. This CDR3 is 16 amino acids long. CDR3 in amino acids: CASSLLRGTLNYGYTF. As DNA, the CDR3 is TGTGCCAGCAGCTTATTGCGCGGGACTCTTAACTATGGCTACACCTTC.

Turning to this clone: The junction shows a germline mismatch at one end, possibly a read error. V usage is TRBV5-6 and J usage is TRBJ2-6; D is uncertain. The CDR3 loop spans 16 amino acids. Germline CDR1 is SGHDT and CDR2 is YYEEEE. CDR3 in amino acids: CANSLALVPGANVLTF. The DNA for the CDR3 is TGTGCCAACAGCTTGGCCCTAGTCCCTGGGGCCAACGTCCTGACTTTC.

In this sample, this clone turned up once. The gene calls are TRBV9 and TRBJ2-3; D may be TRBD2 (7 bases). The V end was cut by 3 bases, the J end by 6 bases, with 14 bases between. The germline V gene encodes CDR1 SGDLS and CDR2 YYNGEE. The CDR3 length is 14 residues. CDR3 coding DNA: TGTGCCAGCAGCGCTCCCACGGGGGGCGATACGCAGTATTTT. Protein product: CASSAPTGGDTQYF.

Only one count was recorded for this clone. The chain links TRBV19 to TRBJ1-2; D remains ambiguous. This CDR3 has 13 residues. Germline loops: CDR1 LNHDA, CDR2 SQIVND (reference sequence). The ends were cut back, 1 base at V and 4 bases at J, with 7 bases in the middle. The CDR3 DNA sequence: TGTGCCAGTAGTATAGTCCATCTCTATGGCTACACCTTC. Translation gives CASSIVHLYGYTF.

The rearrangement links TRBV6-1 to TRBJ1-2; 9 bases are a match to TRBD1. The CDR3 has 14 residues. Unmatched junction bases numbered 5, after V lost 6 bases and J lost 3 bases. Per the germline V gene, CDR1 is MNHNS and CDR2 is SASEGT. The CDR3 sequence: CASREGQGHYGYTF. The CDR3 nucleotides are TGTGCCAGCAGAGAGGGACAGGGACACTATGGCTACACCTTC.

This clone has just a few counts. The V and J genes are TRBV6-5 and TRBJ1-3; D remains unclear. The length of the CDR3 is 15 residues. The V end was cut by 3 bases, the J end by 4 bases, with 13 bases between. Germline V lookup: CDR1 MNHEY, CDR2 SVGAGI. CDR3 nucleotide sequence: TGTGCCAGCAGTTATTCTCCGCGGCACGGAAACACCATATATTTT. The encoded protein is CASSYSPRHGNTIYF.

This sequence joins TRBV6-5 and TRBJ2-7; D is tentatively TRBD1 or TRBD2 (5 bases each). There are 13 residues in the CDR3. Germline V gene lookup returns CDR1 MNHEY and CDR2 SVGAGI. V lost 5 bases and J lost 9, with 17 bases in between. The CDR3 nucleotides are TGTGCCAGCAGTGGGAGTAGGGGCCGGGGGCAGTACTTC. Translated, it gives CASSGSRGRGQYF.

This chain uses TRBV12-2 with TRBJ1-1. TRBV12-2 is recorded as a pseudogene. The CDR3 spans 11 residues. In DNA, the CDR3 is TGTGCAAGTCGCTTAACCGCTGAAGCTTTCTTT. Residues: CASRLTAEAFF.

V and J are TRBV2 and TRBJ2-5, with TRBD2 identical over 8 bases. The CDR3 totals 16 residues. V was clipped by 8 bases and J by 1 base; unmatched bases: 12. Germline loops: CDR1 SNHLY, CDR2 FYNNEI. CDR3 residues: CASRRKSGTSQETQYF. The CDR3 coding sequence is TGTGCCAGCCGGCGAAAGTCCGGGACTAGCCAAGAGACCCAGTACTTC.

V is TRBV2 and J is TRBJ2-5, with D perhaps matching TRBD2 (6 bases). V lost 3 bases, J lost 3 bases, and 11 bases lay in between. The CDR3 has 14 amino acids. The germline CDR1 and CDR2 sequences are SNHLY and FYNNEI. In DNA form, the CDR3 reads TGTGCCAGCAGTGAGTGGACTACCGAAGAGACCCAGTACTTC. This gives the protein CASSEWTTEETQYF.

The rearrangement uses TRBV4-1 and TRBJ2-5; TRBD1 matches at 7 bases. This CDR3 is built from 14 residues. Germline lookup yields CDR1 MGHRA and CDR2 YSYEKL. Trimming took 3 bases from V and 5 from J; bases not matched to a gene: 6. The CDR3 DNA sequence: TGCGCCAGCAGCCAGGTACAGGGGCCCGAGACCCAGTACTTC. Protein product: CASSQVQGPETQYF.

The rearrangement uses TRBV19 and TRBJ2-5; 11 nucleotides match TRBD2. CDR1 LNHDA and CDR2 SQIVND come from the germline V gene (reference sequence). Germline trimming cut 1 base from V and 5 bases from J; bases unmatched to any gene: 6. The CDR3 has 16 residues. CDR3 sequence: CASSIGLAGGEETQYF. CDR3 DNA sequence: TGTGCCAGTAGTATAGGTCTAGCGGGAGGTGAGGAGACCCAGTACTTC.

V is TRBV30 and J is TRBJ2-1; the D is unclear. Trimming cost V 2 bases and J 7 bases, with 9 bases left between them. Germline V gives CDR1 GTSNPN, CDR2 SVGIG (reference sequence). CDR3 length: 12 amino acids. DNA for the CDR3: TGTGCCTGGAGTTCGGGTCGGAATGAGCAGTTCTTC. Amino acids: CAWSSGRNEQFF.

J is TRBJ1-2 and V is TRBV6-5; D call uncertain. This CDR3 has 15 residues. Germline CDR1 reads MNHEY; CDR2 reads SVGAGI. The V gene lost 0 bases and the J gene lost 4 bases, with 12 bases spanning the gap. Written as DNA, the CDR3 is TGTGCCAGCAGTTACTCGAGTAGCATTACCTATGGCTACACCTTC. It codes for CASSYSSSITYGYTF.

V is TRBV15 and J is TRBJ1-5; weak D call: TRBD1 (6 bases). Per the germline V gene, CDR1 is LNHNV and CDR2 is YYDKDF (reference sequence). The CDR3 contains 14 residues. V was trimmed by 4 bases and J by 0 bases, leaving 7 bases between them. The CDR3 sequence: CATSMGHSNQPQHF. The CDR3 DNA is TGTGCCACCAGCATGGGACATAGCAATCAGCCCCAGCATTTT.

The genes are TRBV5-6 and TRBJ1-2; no definite D call. The germline V and J ends were trimmed by 4 bases and 8 bases, with 9 bases remaining between them. Germline CDR1 is SGHDT and CDR2 is YYEEEE. This CDR3 has 11 residues. Here the CDR3 DNA reads TGTGCCAGCAGCCTCTCCGGGGGCTACACCTTC. This encodes CASSLSGGYTF.

The V and J genes are TRBV7-9 and TRBJ1-6; TRBD1 agrees at 9 bases. The CDR3 is 16 residues long. Germline assignment: CDR1 SEHNR and CDR2 FQNEAQ (reference sequence). The V and J ends lost 5 bases and 9 bases, in that order; junction bases with no gene match: 11. CDR3 amino acids: CASSHNRGRIGSPLHF. The CDR3 region has the DNA TGTGCCAGCAGCCACAACAGGGGGCGGATTGGTTCACCCCTCCACTTT.

The chain couples TRBV27 to TRBJ2-1; 8 nucleotides match TRBD2. Germline-derived CDR1 and CDR2 are MNHEY and SMNVEV (reference sequence). This CDR3 has 13 amino acids. V trimming: 8 bases; J trimming: 2 bases; junction bases outside the gene matches: 2. The CDR3 reads CASRGGPYNEQFF. CDR3 sequence (DNA): TGTGCCAGCCGGGGGGGCCCCTACAATGAGCAGTTCTTC.